What follows describes a single T cell receptor beta chain. The sample comes from a study of T-cell memory formation after mild COVID-19. J gave up 3 bases and V 5 bases, and 5 bases lay outside the gene matches. This CDR3 spans 14 amino acids. TCRdb re-derived calls from the 5' RACE reads in MiXCR, one entry per CDR3 protein. The table lists approximately 240,000 distinct CDR3 sequences, about a sixth of them singletons. The sequencing sample was made of PBMCs or a T cell subset sorted from them (not recorded which). The receptor was isolated from a man in his late teens or twenties who had mild COVID-19 (a few samples of this study predate the infection). Cell type and time point are not known. The V call is TRBV12-3 or TRBV12-4, the J call TRBJ1-1; 8 nucleotides match TRBD1. Written as DNA, the CDR3 is TGTGCCAGCAGTCGTGACAGGGGTTACACTGAAGCTTTCTTT. It translates to CASSRDRGYTEAFF.